The 30 T cell receptor beta chains below all came from one sample that was sequenced in a study of control samples from healthy donors and cancer patients. Assay used: immunoSEQ multiplex PCR; TCRdb lists only in-frame clones, some missing. The table lists roughly 170,000 clones, around 95% of them singletons, with 4.1% in the top ten. The specimen sequenced was blood. Source of these receptors: a woman aged 55-69 years in good health.

The chain joins TRBV5-1 to TRBJ1-1; D call uncertain. There are 15 residues in the CDR3. CDR1 is SGHRS and CDR2 is YFSETQ in the germline V gene. V dropped 0 bases and J dropped 3 bases, with 12 bases sitting between them. This CDR3 is CASSLGSRPDTEAFF. The CDR3 DNA reads as TGCGCCAGCAGCTTGGGATCTAGGCCAGACACTGAAGCTTTCTTT.

In nucleotides, the CDR3 is TGTGCCAGCAGCTTATCCGGCGTTAACACCGGGGAGCTGTTTTTT. Translation: CASSLSGVNTGELFF. This chain uses TRBV7-3 with TRBJ2-2, with D uncertain. The CDR3 sequence is 15 residues long. V was cut by 2 bases and J by 2 bases, with 9 bases left in between. Germline CDR1 reads SGHTA; CDR2 reads FQGTGA.

The rearrangement joins TRBV18 to TRBJ2-2; TRBD1 matches 10 bases. This CDR3 region has 15 residues. V lost 2 bases to trimming and J lost 6 bases; unmatched junction nucleotides: 3. Germline CDR1 reads KGHSH; CDR2 reads LQKENI. CDR3 coding DNA: TGTGCCAGCTCACCAGGGACAGGGGAATCCGGGGAGCTGTTTTTT. It translates to CASSPGTGESGELFF.

This rearrangement joins TRBV19 to TRBJ1-2; D is uncertain. CDR1 is LNHDA and CDR2 is SQIVND in the germline V gene (reference sequence). Trimming removed 9 bases at V and 2 bases at J, with 10 bases between. This CDR3 is built from 12 residues. CDR3 amino acids: CASGNRNYGYTF. The CDR3 bases are TGTGCCAGCGGAAACCGAAACTATGGCTACACCTTC.

The chain is built from TRBV2 and TRBJ1-1; TRBD1 is a possible D gene (6 bases). Germline V gives CDR1 SNHLY, CDR2 FYNNEI. The CDR3 sequence is 11 residues long. V was pared by 7 bases and J by 3 bases, with 6 bases between. The CDR3 DNA reads as TGTGCCAGCAAGGGGGACACTGAAGCTTTCTTT. Translation: CASKGDTEAFF.

This chain links TRBV7-2 with TRBJ1-1; possible D gene TRBD1, 6 bases. The CDR3 length is 16 residues. Germline loops: CDR1 SGHTA, CDR2 FQGNSA. V lost 5 bases, J lost 0 bases, and 16 bases lay in between. In DNA form, the CDR3 reads TGTGCCAGCAGCCCACAGGGTGACCTAATGAACACTGAAGCTTTCTTT. It specifies CASSPQGDLMNTEAFF.

The chain recombines TRBV12-3 or TRBV12-4 with TRBJ1-2; no firm D call. This CDR3 region has 13 residues. V was shortened by 1 base and J by 7 bases, with 10 bases between the two germline ends. CDR3 sequence reads: CASSLGARSGYTF. Here the CDR3 DNA reads TGTGCCAGCAGTTTAGGAGCGCGCAGTGGCTACACCTTC.

This clone was seen a few times. V and J are TRBV6-1 and TRBJ1-1; no clear D. From germline, CDR1 is MNHNS and CDR2 SASEGT. V lost 0 bases, J lost 11 bases, and 4 bases lay in between. CDR3 size: 10 residues. The CDR3 DNA is TGTGCCAGCAGTGAAGCGGAGGCTTTCTTT. Protein product: CASSEAEAFF.

Here the CDR3 reads CASSLYGQGGNYGYTF. In DNA form, the CDR3 reads TGTGCCAGCAGCTTATATGGACAGGGAGGGAACTATGGCTACACCTTC. The rearrangement links TRBV7-2 to TRBJ1-2, with 8 bases identical to TRBD1. Germline CDR1 reads SGHTA; CDR2 reads FQGNSA. This CDR3 has 16 amino acids. The J segment lost 2 bases and the V segment lost 2 bases, leaving 7 bases of the junction unmatched.

The chain couples TRBV6-5 to TRBJ2-4, with 8 bases identical to TRBD1. The germline V gene encodes CDR1 MNHEY and CDR2 SVGAGI. V trimming: 2 bases; J trimming: 1 base; junction bases outside the gene matches: 1. This CDR3 comprises 15 residues. CDR3 amino acids: CASSYRDRAKNIQYF. Written as DNA, the CDR3 is TGTGCCAGCAGTTACCGGGACAGGGCCAAAAACATTCAGTACTTC.

This sequence joins TRBV2 and TRBJ2-7; a weak D match, TRBD1 (5 bases). Trimming pared 7 bases from V and 5 bases from J, leaving 15 bases between. CDR3 length equals 13 residues. Germline CDR1 reads SNHLY; CDR2 reads FYNNEI. The DNA for the CDR3 is TGTGCCAGCAAGGGCAGGGTTTTGGACGAGCAGTACTTC. The encoded protein is CASKGRVLDEQYF.

V and J are TRBV7-2 and TRBJ2-3; a possible D gene is TRBD1 (5 bases). The germline V gene has CDR1 SGHTA and CDR2 FQGNSA. This CDR3 has 16 residues. With 4 bases removed from V and 3 bases from J, the gap between germline ends came to 17 bases. In DNA, the CDR3 is TGTGCCAGCAGCTCCGAGGTTTGGCCAGGGACAGATACGCAGTATTTT. Translated: CASSSEVWPGTDTQYF. The full variable domain, rest sourced from reference TRBV7-2 and TRBJ2-3, is GAGVSQSPSNKVTEKGKDVELRCDPISGHTALYWYRQSLGQGLEFLIYFQGNSAPDKSGLPSDRFSAERTGGSVSTLTIQRTQQEDSAVYLCASSSEVWPGTDTQYFGPGTRLTVL.

The chain combines TRBV3-1 (or the pseudogene TRBV3-2) with TRBJ2-3, with D tentatively TRBD2 (6 bases). CDR1 is LGHDT, CDR2 YNNKEL, per germline (reference sequence). The V gene lost 7 bases and the J gene lost 2 bases, with 13 bases spanning the gap. The CDR3 consists of 14 residues. The CDR3 loop reads CASTSGVSTDTQYF. In nucleotides, the CDR3 is TGTGCCAGCACCTCGGGGGTGTCCACAGATACGCAGTATTTT.

In this sample, this clone turned up once. This chain connects TRBV6-6 to TRBJ2-2; a possible D gene is TRBD2 (6 bases). The CDR3 sequence is 15 residues long. CDR1 is MNHNY and CDR2 is SVGAGI in the germline V gene (reference sequence). V was pared by 5 bases and J by 5 bases, with 15 bases between. The CDR3 DNA reads TGTGCCAGCAGTCCAAGCTGGGGGGAAACCGGGGAGCTGTTTTTT. Translation gives CASSPSWGETGELFF.

The gene calls are TRBV28 and TRBJ1-4; no firm D call. Germline CDR1 and CDR2: MDHEN and SYDVKM. The germline V and J ends were trimmed by 1 base and 2 bases, with 8 bases remaining between them. The length of the CDR3 is 15 residues. CDR3 bases: TGTGCCAGCAGTTTATATTGGTTGACTAATGAAAAACTGTTTTTT. The encoded protein is CASSLYWLTNEKLFF.

This chain's CDR3 is CASSATSLHEQFF. CDR3 nucleotide sequence: TGTGCCAGCAGCGCGACTAGTCTCCATGAGCAGTTCTTC. This chain uses TRBV7-3 with TRBJ2-1, with a tentative D call TRBD2 (6 bases). The CDR3 covers 13 residues. The germline V gene has CDR1 SGHTA and CDR2 FQGTGA. V shed 5 bases and J shed 8 bases, with 13 bases lying between them.

This chain uses TRBV18 with TRBJ2-5; no clear D gene. Trimming took 0 bases from V and 7 from J, leaving 15 bases between them. The CDR3 totals 15 residues. CDR1 is KGHSH and CDR2 is LQKENI in the germline V gene. CDR3 DNA: TGTGCCAGCTCACCACCGCAGGTCGTGGAGTGGACCCAGTACTTC. Translated: CASSPPQVVEWTQYF.

The genes are TRBV11-2 and TRBJ1-4, with 10 positions matching TRBD1. The trim removed 1 base at V and 4 bases at J, leaving 0 bases unmatched. The CDR3 is 15 residues long. Per germline, CDR1 SGHAT and CDR2 FQNNGV. The CDR3 DNA is TGTGCCAGCAGCTTAGGGACAGGGGGTAATGAAAAACTGTTTTTT. Translating gives CASSLGTGGNEKLFF.

This sequence joins TRBV5-1 and TRBJ1-1, with a possible D match to TRBD1 (5 bases). Deletions cut 0 bases from V and 2 bases from J, with 11 bases between. The CDR3 extends over 15 amino acids. The germline gives CDR1 SGHRS, CDR2 YFSETQ. The CDR3 sequence is CASSLEGRTNTEAFF. The CDR3 DNA reads TGCGCCAGCAGCTTGGAGGGACGGACAAACACTGAAGCTTTCTTT.

The V and J genes are TRBV5-4 and TRBJ2-2, with 13 bases that match TRBD2. Germline trimming cut 6 bases from V and 4 bases from J; bases unmatched to any gene: 12. Germline CDR1 is SGHNT and CDR2 is YYREEE (reference sequence). This CDR3 region has 18 residues. CDR3 in DNA: TGTGCCAGCAAATTCGGACTAGCGGGGGAATTATCCACCGGGGAGCTGTTTTTT. Its translation: CASKFGLAGELSTGELFF.

The rearrangement links TRBV7-3 to TRBJ1-1, with TRBD1 matching 7 bases. Germline CDR1 and CDR2: SGHTA and FQGTGA. The V gene end was trimmed by 6 bases and the J gene end by 0 bases; junction bases not matched to a gene: 10. This CDR3 spans 16 amino acids. The CDR3 spells CASRRDRGSVNTEAFF. The CDR3 nucleotides are TGTGCCAGCAGGAGGGACAGAGGATCGGTGAACACTGAAGCTTTCTTT.

This clone appeared a single time. The chain uses TRBV30 and TRBJ1-6, with unresolved D. This CDR3 spans 12 amino acids. Between the trimmed V and J ends, which lost 4 bases and 13 bases, there was a span of 14 bases. Germline V CDR1 and CDR2: GTSNPN, SVGIG (reference sequence). CDR3 residues: CAWKGASRPLHF. The DNA of the CDR3 is TGTGCCTGGAAGGGCGCTTCGAGGCCCCTCCACTTT.

The chain couples TRBV10-3 to TRBJ2-1; 11 bases match TRBD2. Germline V lookup: CDR1 ENHRY, CDR2 SYGVKD. The CDR3 length is 16 residues. Trimming removed 5 bases from V and 2 bases from J; junction bases left unmatched: 5. The CDR3 protein is CAISPTSGGTYNEQFF. CDR3 DNA sequence: TGTGCCATCAGTCCAACTAGCGGGGGAACCTACAATGAGCAGTTCTTC.

The chain is built from TRBV5-1 and TRBJ1-5; D not certain. The CDR3 runs to 15 residues. V lost 0 bases to trimming and J lost 6 bases, with 13 bases between them. CDR1 and CDR2 from the germline V gene are SGHRS and YFSETQ. CDR3 loop: CASSLGFIPGQPQHF. The DNA for the CDR3 is TGCGCCAGCAGCTTGGGGTTTATCCCCGGTCAGCCCCAGCATTTT.

The chain carries TRBV19 and TRBJ2-2; 7 bases map to TRBD1. The J segment lost 6 bases and the V segment lost 5 bases, leaving 12 bases of the junction unmatched. Germline-derived CDR1 and CDR2 are LNHDA and SQIVND (reference sequence). The CDR3 runs 16 residues. CDR3 sequence reads: CASSAQGSRGPGELFF. In nucleotides, the CDR3 is TGTGCCAGTAGTGCCCAGGGGTCAAGGGGGCCCGGGGAGCTGTTTTTT.

The genes are TRBV2 and TRBJ1-1; no clear D. The CDR3 sequence is 15 residues long. From germline, CDR1 is SNHLY and CDR2 FYNNEI. The germline V and J ends were trimmed by 0 bases and 2 bases, with 10 bases remaining between them. CDR3 DNA: TGTGCCAGCAGTGAAGCCCCGACGGGTAACACTGAAGCTTTCTTT. It yields the protein CASSEAPTGNTEAFF.

The genes are TRBV6-5 and TRBJ2-5, with a tentative D call TRBD2 (7 bases). Trimming left V 5 bases short and J 5 bases short, with 15 bases between. Germline-derived CDR1 and CDR2 are MNHEY and SVGAGI. This CDR3 has 14 residues. CDR3: CASSRGGARETQYF. DNA of the CDR3: TGTGCCAGCAGTAGGGGGGGGGCCCGGGAGACCCAGTACTTC.

This chain joins TRBV7-2 and TRBJ2-7, with D perhaps given as TRBD1 or TRBD2 (5 bases each). Germline values: CDR1 SGHTA, CDR2 FQGNSA. Trimming shortened V by 7 bases and J by 4 bases, and 20 bases separated the two germline ends. The CDR3 runs 15 residues. The CDR3 bases are TGTGCCAGCATCGACTCCACGGGGCGTCAGTACGAGCAGTACTTC. Translated: CASIDSTGRQYEQYF.

J is TRBJ2-1 and V is TRBV28; D is unclear. This CDR3 contains 13 residues. The germline CDR1 and CDR2 sequences are MDHEN and SYDVKM. Deletions cut 7 bases from V and 0 bases from J, with 7 bases between. CDR3 coding DNA: TGTGCCAGCACTGTAAACTCCTACAATGAGCAGTTCTTC. Amino acid sequence: CASTVNSYNEQFF.

This clone was counted only a few times. This sequence joins TRBV29-1 and TRBJ1-1, with D perhaps matching TRBD1 (5 bases). CDR3 length equals 13 residues. Germline V CDR1 and CDR2: SQVTM, ANQGSEA. V was pared by 6 bases and J by 3 bases, with 14 bases between. CDR3 coding DNA: TGCAGCGTAAGCTGGGGGATCGACACTGAAGCTTTCTTT. It yields the protein CSVSWGIDTEAFF. Drawing the rest from reference TRBV29-1 and TRBJ1-1, the complete variable domain is SAVISQKPSRDICQRGTSLTIQCQVDSQVTMMFWYRQQPGQSLTLIATANQGSEATYESGFVIDKFPISRPNLTFSTLTVSNMSPEDSSIYLCSVSWGIDTEAFFGQGTRLTVV.